This entry is about one TCR beta chain. The target antigen is unknown. The germline V gene encodes CDR1 ENHRY and CDR2 SYGVKD. V shed 0 bases and J shed 9 bases, with 11 bases lying between them. The CDR3 sequence is 13 residues long. This record belongs to a study of early T cells in non-severe SARS-CoV-2 infection. The overall study: Alpha and beta chains were unpaired, from unsorted whole-blood bulk RNA. Whole-study results and caveats: The study's VDJdb matching favored anti-spike CD8 responses and missed private and CD4 specificities.

Researchers attached unique molecular identifiers to individual cDNA molecules. TCRdb reprocessed the 5' RACE reads via MiXCR and lists one record per CDR3 protein. The sample lists around 82,000 distinct CDR3 sequences, over 12% occurring once. Sequenced material: whole blood. This clonotype was sampled from an adult who was a healthcare worker with PCR-confirmed SARS-CoV-2 infection or an uninfected control (not recorded which). This chain joins TRBV10-3 and TRBJ2-5, with D unresolved. The CDR3 coding sequence is TGTGCCATCAGTGAGTCGACCAGCAGCGCCCAGTACTTC. As protein: CAISESTSSAQYF.